This TCR beta chain is from a study of CD8 T cells in ankylosing spondylitis. Notes on the study in general: Ankylosing spondylitis blood seemed to carry a telltale TCR beta motif made of roughly 8 highly homologous variants.

TCRdb reprocessed the 5' RACE reads via MiXCR and lists one record per CDR3 protein. This sample yields about 800,000 distinct CDR3 sequences, of which roughly 12% are seen a single time; approximately 0.5% belongs to the top ten. This clonotype was counted between two and nine times. Its target is not known. This CDR3 is 13 amino acids long. CDR1 is SGHNT and CDR2 is YYREEE in the germline V gene (reference sequence). Trimming removed 4 bases from V and 5 bases from J, with 12 bases in between. The TCR comes from a male donor with ankylosing spondylitis. The sample was blood, either unsorted or a sorted T cell fraction (not recorded which). The chain couples TRBV5-4 to TRBJ2-5; possibly TRBD1 for D (5 bases). Here the CDR3 reads CASSPWGWETQYF. DNA of the CDR3: TGTGCCAGCAGCCCCTGGGGCTGGGAGACCCAGTACTTC.